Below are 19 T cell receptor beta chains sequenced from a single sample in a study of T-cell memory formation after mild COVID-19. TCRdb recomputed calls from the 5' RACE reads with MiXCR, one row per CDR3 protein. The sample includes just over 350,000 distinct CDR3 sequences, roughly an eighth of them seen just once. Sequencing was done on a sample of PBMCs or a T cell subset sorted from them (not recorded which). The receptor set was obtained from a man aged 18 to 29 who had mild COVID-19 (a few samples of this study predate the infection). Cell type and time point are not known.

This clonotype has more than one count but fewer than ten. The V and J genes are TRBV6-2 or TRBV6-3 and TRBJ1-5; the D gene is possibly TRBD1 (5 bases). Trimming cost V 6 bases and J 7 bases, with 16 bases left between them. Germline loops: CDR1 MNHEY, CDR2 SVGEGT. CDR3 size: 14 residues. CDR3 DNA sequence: TGTGCCAGCAGCCACGGGGCAGGGAACCAGCCCCAGCATTTT. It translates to CASSHGAGNQPQHF.

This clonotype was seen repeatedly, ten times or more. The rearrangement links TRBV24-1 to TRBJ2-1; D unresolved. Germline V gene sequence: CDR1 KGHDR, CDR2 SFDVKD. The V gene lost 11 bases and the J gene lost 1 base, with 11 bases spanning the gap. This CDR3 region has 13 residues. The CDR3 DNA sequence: TGTGCCATTACGGACGGATCCTACAATGAGCAGTTCTTC. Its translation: CAITDGSYNEQFF.

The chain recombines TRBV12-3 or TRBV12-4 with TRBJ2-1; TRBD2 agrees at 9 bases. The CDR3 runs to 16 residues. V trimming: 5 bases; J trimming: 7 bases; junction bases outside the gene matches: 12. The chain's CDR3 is CASSPGTRGGGNEQFF. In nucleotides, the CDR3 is TGTGCCAGCAGTCCCGGGACGCGGGGGGGCGGGAATGAGCAGTTCTTC.

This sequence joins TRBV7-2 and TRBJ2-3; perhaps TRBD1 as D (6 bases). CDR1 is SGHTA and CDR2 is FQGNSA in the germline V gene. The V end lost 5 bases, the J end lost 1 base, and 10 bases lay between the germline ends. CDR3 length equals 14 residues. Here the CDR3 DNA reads TGTGCCAGCAGCACAGGGTCTGGCACAGATACGCAGTATTTT. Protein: CASSTGSGTDTQYF.

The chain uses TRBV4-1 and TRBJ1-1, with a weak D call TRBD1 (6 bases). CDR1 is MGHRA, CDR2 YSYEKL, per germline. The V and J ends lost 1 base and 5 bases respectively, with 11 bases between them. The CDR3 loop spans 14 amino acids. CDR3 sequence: CASSQASGATEAFF. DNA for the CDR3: TGCGCCAGCAGCCAAGCCTCGGGGGCGACTGAAGCTTTCTTT.

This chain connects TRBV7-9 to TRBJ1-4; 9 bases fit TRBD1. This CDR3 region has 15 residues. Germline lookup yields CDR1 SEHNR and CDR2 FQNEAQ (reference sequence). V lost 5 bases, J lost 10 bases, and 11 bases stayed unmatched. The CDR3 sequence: CASSASGTGMGKLFF. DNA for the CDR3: TGTGCCAGCAGCGCCTCCGGGACAGGGATGGGAAAACTGTTTTTT.

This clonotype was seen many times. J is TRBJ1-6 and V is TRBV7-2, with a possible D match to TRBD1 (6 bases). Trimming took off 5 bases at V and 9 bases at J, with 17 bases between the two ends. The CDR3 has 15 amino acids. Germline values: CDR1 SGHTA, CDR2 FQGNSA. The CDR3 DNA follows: TGTGCCAGCAGCCCAGGGGTAGGGGCGGCTTCACCCCTCCACTTT. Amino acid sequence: CASSPGVGAASPLHF.

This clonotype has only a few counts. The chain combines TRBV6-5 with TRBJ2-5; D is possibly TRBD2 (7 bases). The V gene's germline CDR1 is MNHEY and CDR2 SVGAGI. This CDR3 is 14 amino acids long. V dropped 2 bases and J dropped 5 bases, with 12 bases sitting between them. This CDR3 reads CASSYGGALETQYF. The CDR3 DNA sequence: TGTGCCAGCAGTTACGGGGGGGCCTTGGAGACCCAGTACTTC.

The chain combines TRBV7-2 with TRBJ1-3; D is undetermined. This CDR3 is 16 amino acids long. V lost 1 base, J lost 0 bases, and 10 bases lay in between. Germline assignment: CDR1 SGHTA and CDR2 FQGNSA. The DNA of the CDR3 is TGTGCCAGCAGCTTAGTACCGCTTCGCTCTGGAAACACCATATATTTT. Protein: CASSLVPLRSGNTIYF.

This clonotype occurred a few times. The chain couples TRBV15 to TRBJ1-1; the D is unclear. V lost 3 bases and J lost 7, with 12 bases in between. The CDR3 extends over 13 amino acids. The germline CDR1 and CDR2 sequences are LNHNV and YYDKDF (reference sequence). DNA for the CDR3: TGTGCCACCAGCAGGCCCATACGGGGTGAAGCTTTCTTT. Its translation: CATSRPIRGEAFF.

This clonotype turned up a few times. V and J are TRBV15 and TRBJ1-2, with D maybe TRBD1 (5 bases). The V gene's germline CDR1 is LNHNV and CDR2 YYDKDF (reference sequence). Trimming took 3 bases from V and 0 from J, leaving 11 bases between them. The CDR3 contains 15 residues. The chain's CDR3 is CATSRSRGANYGYTF. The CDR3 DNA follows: TGTGCCACCAGCAGGTCTCGAGGGGCTAACTATGGCTACACCTTC. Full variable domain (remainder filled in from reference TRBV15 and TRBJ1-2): DAMVIQNPRYQVTQFGKPVTLSCSQTLNHNVMYWYQQKSSQAPKLLFHYYDKDFNNEADTPDNFQSRRPNTSFCFLDIRSPGLGDTAMYLCATSRSRGANYGYTFGSGTRLTVV.

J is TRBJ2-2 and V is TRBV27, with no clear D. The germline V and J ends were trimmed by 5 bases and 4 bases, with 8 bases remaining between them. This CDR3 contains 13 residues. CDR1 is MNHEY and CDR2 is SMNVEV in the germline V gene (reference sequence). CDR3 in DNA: TGTGCCAGCAGTACCCCGGCCACCGGGGAGCTGTTTTTT. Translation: CASSTPATGELFF.

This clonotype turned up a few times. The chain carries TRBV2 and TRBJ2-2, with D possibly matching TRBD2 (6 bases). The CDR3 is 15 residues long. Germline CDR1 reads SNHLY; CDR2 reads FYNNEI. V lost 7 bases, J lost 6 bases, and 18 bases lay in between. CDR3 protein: CASTEALGRSGELFF. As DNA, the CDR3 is TGTGCCAGCACCGAGGCTTTGGGGAGGTCCGGGGAGCTGTTTTTT.

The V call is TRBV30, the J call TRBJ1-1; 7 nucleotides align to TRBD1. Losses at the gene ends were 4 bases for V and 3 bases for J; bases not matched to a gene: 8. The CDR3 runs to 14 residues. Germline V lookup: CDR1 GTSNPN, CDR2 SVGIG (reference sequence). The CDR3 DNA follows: TGTGCCTGGAATAGCGCAGGGGGGCACACTGAAGCTTTCTTT. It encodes CAWNSAGGHTEAFF. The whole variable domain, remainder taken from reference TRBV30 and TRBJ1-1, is SQTIHQWPATLVQPVGSPLSLECTVEGTSNPNLYWYRQAAGRGLQLLFYSVGIGQISSEVPQNLSASRPQDRQFILSSKKLLLSDSGFYLCAWNSAGGHTEAFFGQGTRLTVV.

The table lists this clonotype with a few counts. This CDR3 is CSAGGQVDGYTF. As DNA, the CDR3 is TGCAGTGCAGGGGGACAGGTGGATGGCTACACCTTC. The rearrangement links TRBV20-1 to TRBJ1-2; 8 bases align to TRBD1. Trimming took 6 bases from V and 6 from J; bases not matched to a gene: 6. This CDR3 is 12 amino acids long. Germline values: CDR1 DFQATT, CDR2 SNEGSKA (reference sequence).

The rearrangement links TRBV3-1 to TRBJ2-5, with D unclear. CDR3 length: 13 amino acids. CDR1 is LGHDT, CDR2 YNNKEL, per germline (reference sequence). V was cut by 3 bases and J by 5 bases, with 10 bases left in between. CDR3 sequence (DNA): TGTGCCAGCAGCCAGTCCCGGTGGGAGACCCAGTACTTC. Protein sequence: CASSQSRWETQYF.

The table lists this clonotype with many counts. CDR3 loop: CASSTGNEQFF. The CDR3 region has the DNA TGTGCCAGTAGTACCGGCAATGAGCAGTTCTTC. The chain joins TRBV19 to TRBJ2-1; D is ambiguous. Germline V gene sequence: CDR1 LNHDA, CDR2 SQIVND (reference sequence). With 4 bases removed from V and 6 bases from J, the gap between germline ends came to 4 bases. The CDR3 covers 11 residues.

CDR3 loop: CASSSLGGLAEETQYF. CDR3 bases: TGCGCCAGCAGCTCCCTAGGTGGACTAGCGGAAGAGACCCAGTACTTC. The chain uses TRBV5-1 and TRBJ2-5; 10 bases line up with TRBD2. The V gene's germline CDR1 is SGHRS and CDR2 YFSETQ. The V and J ends lost 3 bases and 3 bases, in that order; junction bases with no gene match: 8. The CDR3 is 16 residues long.

The CDR3 bases are TGTGCCAGCAGCCAACAGGCGTTAGGACTGTTTTTT. Translating it yields CASSQQALGLFF. The rearrangement links TRBV3-1 to TRBJ1-4; no reliable D call. Trimming shortened V by 2 bases and J by 13 bases, and 11 bases separated the two germline ends. The CDR3 consists of 12 residues. From germline, CDR1 is LGHDT and CDR2 YNNKEL (reference sequence).